At least ten counts were recorded for the clone carrying this T cell receptor beta chain. Its target is unknown. The read is 3 residues too short to cover the CDR3 end, so that end is filled in from the germline J gene. The data stem from a study of T cell clonality in common variable immunodeficiency. The repertoire was sequenced with immunoSEQ multiplex PCR; TCRdb's copy has only in-frame clones and lacks some. Observed in the sample are around 45,000 clones, none of them singletons. This CDR3 is built from 15 residues. V lost 3 bases to trimming and J lost 7 bases, with 18 bases between them. Germline V gene data show CDR1 as LNHDA and CDR2 as SQIVND (reference sequence). Overall study results and limits: CVID patient heterogeneity limited repertoire-clinical complication correlations. Common variable immunodeficiency TCR beta sequences reportedly had fewer deletions and N-nucleotide insertions.

This TCR was recovered from a person aged 18-69 years in good health. The source material was peripheral blood mononuclear cells. V gene TRBV19 combines with J gene TRBJ1-2; the D is unclear. The sequenced CDR3 bases are TGTGCCAGTAGTATCCCCCTCGTAGAGGGTGGTGGC. Encoded protein: CASSIPLVEGGG. From start to end, the CDR3 is CASSIPLVEGGGYTF.